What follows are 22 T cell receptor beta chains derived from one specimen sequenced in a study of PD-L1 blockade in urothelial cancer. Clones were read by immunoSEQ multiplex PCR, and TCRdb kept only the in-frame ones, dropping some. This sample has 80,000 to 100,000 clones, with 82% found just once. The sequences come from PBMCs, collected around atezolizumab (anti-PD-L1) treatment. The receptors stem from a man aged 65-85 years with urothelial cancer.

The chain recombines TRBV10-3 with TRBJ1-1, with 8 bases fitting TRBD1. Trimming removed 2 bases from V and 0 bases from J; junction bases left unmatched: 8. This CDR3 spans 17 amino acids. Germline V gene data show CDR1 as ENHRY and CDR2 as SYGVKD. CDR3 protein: CAISEMAGGEVNTEAFF. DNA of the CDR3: TGTGCCATCAGTGAGATGGCAGGGGGCGAAGTGAACACTGAAGCTTTCTTT.

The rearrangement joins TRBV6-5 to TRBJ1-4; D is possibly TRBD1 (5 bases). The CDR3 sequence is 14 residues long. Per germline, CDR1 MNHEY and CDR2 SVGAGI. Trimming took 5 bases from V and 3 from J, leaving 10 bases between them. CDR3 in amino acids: CASSPRVANEKLFF. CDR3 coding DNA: TGTGCCAGCAGTCCCAGGGTGGCTAATGAAAAACTGTTTTTT.

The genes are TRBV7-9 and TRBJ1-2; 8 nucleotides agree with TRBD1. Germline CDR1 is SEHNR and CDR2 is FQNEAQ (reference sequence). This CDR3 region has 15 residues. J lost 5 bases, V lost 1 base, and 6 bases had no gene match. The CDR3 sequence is CASSLGTGIRYGYTF. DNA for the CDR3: TGTGCCAGCAGCTTAGGGACAGGGATCCGGTATGGCTACACCTTC.

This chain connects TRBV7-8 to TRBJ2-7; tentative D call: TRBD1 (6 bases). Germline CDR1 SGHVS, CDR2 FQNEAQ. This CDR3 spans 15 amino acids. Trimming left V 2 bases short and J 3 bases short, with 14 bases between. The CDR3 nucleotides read TGTGCCAGCAGCTTAACGGGACAAGACCTCTACGAGCAGTACTTC. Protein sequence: CASSLTGQDLYEQYF. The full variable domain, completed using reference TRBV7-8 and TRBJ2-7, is GAGVSQSPRYKVAKRGQDVALRCDPISGHVSLFWYQQALGQGPEFLTYFQNEAQLDKSGLPSDRFFAERPEGSVSTLKIQRTQQEDSAVYLCASSLTGQDLYEQYFGPGTRLTVT.

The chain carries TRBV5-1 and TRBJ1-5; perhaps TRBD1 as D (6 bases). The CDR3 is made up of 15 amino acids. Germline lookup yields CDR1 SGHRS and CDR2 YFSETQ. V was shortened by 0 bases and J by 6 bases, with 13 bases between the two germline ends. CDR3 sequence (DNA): TGCGCCAGCAGCTTGGACAGGGCGGTTGGTCAGCCCCAGCATTTT. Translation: CASSLDRAVGQPQHF.

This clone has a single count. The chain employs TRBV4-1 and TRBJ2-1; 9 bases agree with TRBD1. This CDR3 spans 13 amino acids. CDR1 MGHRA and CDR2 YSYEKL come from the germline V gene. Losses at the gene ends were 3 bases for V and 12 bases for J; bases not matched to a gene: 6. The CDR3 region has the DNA TGCGCCAGCAGCCATTTGGACAGGGGCCCGCAGTTCTTC. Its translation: CASSHLDRGPQFF.

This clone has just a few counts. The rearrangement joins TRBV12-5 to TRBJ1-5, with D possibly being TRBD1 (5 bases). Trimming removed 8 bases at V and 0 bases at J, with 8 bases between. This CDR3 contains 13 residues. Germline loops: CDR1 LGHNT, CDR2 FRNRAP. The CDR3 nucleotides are TGTGCTAGTACGGGACTTAGCAATCAGCCCCAGCATTTT. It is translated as CASTGLSNQPQHF. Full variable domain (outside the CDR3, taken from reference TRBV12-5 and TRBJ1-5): DARVTQTPRHKVTEMGQEVTMRCQPILGHNTVFWYRQTMMQGLELLAYFRNRAPLDDSGMPKDRFSAEMPDATLATLKIQPSEPRDSAVYFCASTGLSNQPQHFGDGTRLSIL.

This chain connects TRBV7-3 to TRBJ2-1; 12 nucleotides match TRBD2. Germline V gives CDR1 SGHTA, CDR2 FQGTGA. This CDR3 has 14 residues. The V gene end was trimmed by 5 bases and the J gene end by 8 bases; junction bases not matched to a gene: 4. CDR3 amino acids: CASSILAGGYEQFF. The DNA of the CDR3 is TGTGCCAGCAGCATTCTAGCGGGAGGGTATGAGCAGTTCTTC.

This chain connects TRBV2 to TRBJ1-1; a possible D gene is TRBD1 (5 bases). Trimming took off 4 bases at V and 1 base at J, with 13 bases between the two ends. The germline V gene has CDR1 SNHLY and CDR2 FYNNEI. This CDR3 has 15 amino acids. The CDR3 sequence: CASSVSDTQNTEAFF. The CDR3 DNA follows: TGTGCCAGCAGTGTATCGGACACCCAGAACACTGAAGCTTTCTTT.

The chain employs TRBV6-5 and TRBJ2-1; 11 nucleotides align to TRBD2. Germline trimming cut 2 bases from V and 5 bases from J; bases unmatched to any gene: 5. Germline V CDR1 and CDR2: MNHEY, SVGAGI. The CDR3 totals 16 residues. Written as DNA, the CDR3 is TGTGCCAGCAGTTACGTTAGCGGGAGGGCCCACAATGAGCAGTTCTTC. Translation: CASSYVSGRAHNEQFF.

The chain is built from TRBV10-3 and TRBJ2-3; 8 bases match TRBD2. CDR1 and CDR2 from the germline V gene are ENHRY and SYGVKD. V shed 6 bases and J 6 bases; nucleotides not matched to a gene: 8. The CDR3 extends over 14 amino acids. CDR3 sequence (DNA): TGTGCCATCAGCGCTAGCGGGTCAAAGGATACGCAGTATTTT. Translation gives CAISASGSKDTQYF.

The CDR3 reads CASSLDSLAGGTTDTQYF. CDR3 coding DNA: TGTGCCAGCAGCTTAGATTCCCTAGCGGGAGGTACCACAGATACGCAGTATTTT. The V and J genes are TRBV11-2 and TRBJ2-3; 11 bases line up with TRBD2. J was trimmed by 2 bases and V by 0 bases; bases with no gene match: 7. This CDR3 contains 18 residues. Germline-derived CDR1 and CDR2 are SGHAT and FQNNGV.

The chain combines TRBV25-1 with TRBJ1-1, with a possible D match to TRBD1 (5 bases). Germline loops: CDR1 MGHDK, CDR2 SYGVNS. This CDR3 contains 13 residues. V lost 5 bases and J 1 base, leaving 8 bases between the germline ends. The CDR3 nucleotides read TGTGCCAGCAGTACCCAGGGGAACACTGAAGCTTTCTTT. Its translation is CASSTQGNTEAFF.

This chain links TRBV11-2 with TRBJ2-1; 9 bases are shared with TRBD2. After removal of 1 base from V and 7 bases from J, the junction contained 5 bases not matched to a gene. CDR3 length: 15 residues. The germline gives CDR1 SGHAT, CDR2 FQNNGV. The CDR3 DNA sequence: TGTGCCAGCAGCTTAGGGGCGGGGGGGCAAAATGAGCAGTTCTTC. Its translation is CASSLGAGGQNEQFF.

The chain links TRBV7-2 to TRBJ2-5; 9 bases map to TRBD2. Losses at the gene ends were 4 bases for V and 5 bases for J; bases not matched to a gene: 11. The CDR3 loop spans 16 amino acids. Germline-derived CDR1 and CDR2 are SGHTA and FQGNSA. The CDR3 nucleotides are TGTGCCAGCAGCTACCTCAGAGCGGGGGGTCAGGAGACCCAGTACTTC. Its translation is CASSYLRAGGQETQYF.

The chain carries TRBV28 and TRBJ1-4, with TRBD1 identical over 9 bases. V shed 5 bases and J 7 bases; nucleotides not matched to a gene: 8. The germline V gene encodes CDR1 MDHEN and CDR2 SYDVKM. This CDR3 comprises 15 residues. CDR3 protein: CASSPLGTGIEKLFF. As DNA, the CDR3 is TGTGCCAGCAGTCCATTGGGGACAGGGATTGAAAAACTGTTTTTT.

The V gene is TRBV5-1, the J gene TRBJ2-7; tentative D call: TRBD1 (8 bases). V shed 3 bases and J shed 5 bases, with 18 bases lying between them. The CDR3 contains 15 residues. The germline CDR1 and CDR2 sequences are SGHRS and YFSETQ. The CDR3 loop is CASSYSLTGGDEQYF. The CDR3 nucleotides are TGCGCCAGCAGCTATAGTTTAACAGGGGGGGACGAGCAGTACTTC.

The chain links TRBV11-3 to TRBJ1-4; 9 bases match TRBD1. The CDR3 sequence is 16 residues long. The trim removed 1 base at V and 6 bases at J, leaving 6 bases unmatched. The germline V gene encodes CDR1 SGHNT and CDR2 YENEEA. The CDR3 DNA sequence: TGTGCCAGCAGCTTAGTACCGGGACAGGGCGATGAAAAACTGTTTTTT. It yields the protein CASSLVPGQGDEKLFF.

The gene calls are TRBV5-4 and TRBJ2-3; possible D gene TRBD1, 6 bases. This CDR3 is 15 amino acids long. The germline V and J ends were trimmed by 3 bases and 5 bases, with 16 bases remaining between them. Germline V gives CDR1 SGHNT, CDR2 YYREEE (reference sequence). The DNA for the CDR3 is TGTGCCAGCAGCTACATGGGGGCAGGAGAAGATACGCAGTATTTT. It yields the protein CASSYMGAGEDTQYF.

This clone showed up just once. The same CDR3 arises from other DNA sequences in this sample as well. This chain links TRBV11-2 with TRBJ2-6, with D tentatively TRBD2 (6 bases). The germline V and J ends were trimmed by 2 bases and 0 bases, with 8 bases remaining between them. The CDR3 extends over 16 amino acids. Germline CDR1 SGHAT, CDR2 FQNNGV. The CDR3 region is CASSLYGGSGANVLTF. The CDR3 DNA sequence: TGTGCCAGCAGCTTATACGGGGGCTCTGGGGCCAACGTCCTGACTTTC. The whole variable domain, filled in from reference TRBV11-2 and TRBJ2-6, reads EAGVAQSPRYKIIEKRQSVAFWCNPISGHATLYWYQQILGQGPKLLIQFQNNGVVDDSQLPKDRFSAERLKGVDSTLKIQPAKLEDSAVYLCASSLYGGSGANVLTFGAGSRLTVL.

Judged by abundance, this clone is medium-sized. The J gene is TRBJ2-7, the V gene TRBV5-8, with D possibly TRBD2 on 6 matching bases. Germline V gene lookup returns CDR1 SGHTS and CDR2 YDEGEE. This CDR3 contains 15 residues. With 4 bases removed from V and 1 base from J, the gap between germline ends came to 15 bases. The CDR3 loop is CASSGGLGWSYEQYF. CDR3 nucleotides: TGTGCCAGCAGCGGGGGACTGGGGTGGTCCTACGAGCAGTACTTC.

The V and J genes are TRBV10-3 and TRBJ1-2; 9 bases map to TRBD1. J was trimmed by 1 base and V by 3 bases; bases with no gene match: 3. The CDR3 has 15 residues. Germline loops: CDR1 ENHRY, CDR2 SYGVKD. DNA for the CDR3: TGTGCCATCAGTGACCGGGACAGGGTTAACTATGGCTACACCTTC. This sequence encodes CAISDRDRVNYGYTF.